The source of this TCR beta chain is a study of T cell responses to AZD1222 COVID-19 vaccine. Study conclusions and caveats: Baseline seropositivity occurred in only a handful of AZD1222 recipients.

Sequenced by immunoSEQ multiplex PCR; TCRdb stores in-frame clones only, minus some. The table lists about 130,000 clones, 90% to 95% of them singletons. On this clone itself: Its matching antigen is unknown.

The sequence came from an adult in good health. The sequenced sample was peripheral blood, obtained on day 0 of AZD1222 vaccination.

CDR3 nucleotide sequence: TGTGCCAGCAGCTTGTGGGGACTAGCTAACCAAGAGACCCAGTACTTC. Protein product: CASSLWGLANQETQYF. The rearrangement uses TRBV5-4 and TRBJ2-5; the match to TRBD2 covers 9 bases. There are 16 residues in the CDR3. V was pared by 1 base and J by 0 bases, with 4 bases of the junction left unmatched. The V gene's germline CDR1 is SGHNT and CDR2 YYREEE (reference sequence).